This entry is about one T cell receptor beta chain. It has no known antigen specificity. The CDR3 spans 18 residues, from the cysteine through the phenylalanine. The nucleotide record is missing. From a lookup of the germline V gene, CDR1 and CDR2 are MGHRA and YSYEKL. These data originate in a study of T cells expressing NK-cell markers (dated by TCRdb to 2020 to 2022). Background on the whole study: In sorted CD3+CD56+NKG2C+, CD3+CD56+NKG2C- and CD3+CD56-NKG2C+ T-cell subsets from eight donors, TCR beta-chain repertoires were profiled. Seven of the eight sequenced donors were HCMV-seropositive and one was HCMV-seronegative. All eight donors whose samples were sequenced were randomly selected healthy volunteers, three of them men and five women. Sequencing of the libraries produced 2 x 150 bp reads on Illumina HiSeq 2000/2500, MiSeq or NextSeq.

General study outcomes and caveats: In a handful of donors, the dominant CD3+CD56+NKG2C+ clonotypes ranked among the top 10 CD8+ clonotypes, making up about 1.0-7.5% of CD8+ T cells. Those dominant clonotypes were again the most abundant among CD3+CD56-NKG2C+ cells in a few donors, at about 28.3-60.1%. It remained unclear whether the expanded NKG2C-expressing T cell clones were specific for HCMV antigens.

The listed sequencing device is Illumina HiSeq 2000. TCR beta cDNA libraries were made by 5'RACE template switching that added a universal primer site and unique molecular identifiers. cDNA synthesis was primed from the TCR beta constant segment, followed by two successive PCR amplification steps. The study's own analysis went as follows. Reads were demultiplexed and grouped by UMI with MIGEC, and clonotypes were assembled and quantified with MiTCR. To exclude erroneous sequences, any TCR cDNA sequence not supported by at least two reads was discarded. The tcR package was used for downstream repertoire analysis, with clonotypes matched between fractions based on CDR3 nucleotide sequence plus V segment. VDJmatch was used to annotate antigen specificity against VDJdb, with one amino acid substitution allowed in CDR3. Reprocessed by TCRdb, the reads give a single entry per CDR3 protein sequence, without DNA. The V and J calls were determined by TCRdb, not by the authors. This sample's table has entries for about 460,000 distinct CDR3 sequences. The top ten clones comprise roughly 1.4% of the sample.

A commercial ELISA kit detecting HCMV-specific IgG in serum was used to determine HCMV serostatus. Ficoll density gradient centrifugation was used to isolate peripheral blood mononuclear cells from blood. The source is a woman aged 45-65 years in good health. Donor details come from another sample of the same person, matched by shared clones. The sequence is built from TRBV4-1 and TRBJ2-1; TCRdb indicates TRBD2, and absent DNA this call remains unverified. The sample was blood T cells: a sorted CD56 or NKG2C T cell subset, CD4+ or CD8+ T cells, or bulk PBMC T cells (not recorded which). CDR3 protein: CASSLQRTGLAGGNEQFF.